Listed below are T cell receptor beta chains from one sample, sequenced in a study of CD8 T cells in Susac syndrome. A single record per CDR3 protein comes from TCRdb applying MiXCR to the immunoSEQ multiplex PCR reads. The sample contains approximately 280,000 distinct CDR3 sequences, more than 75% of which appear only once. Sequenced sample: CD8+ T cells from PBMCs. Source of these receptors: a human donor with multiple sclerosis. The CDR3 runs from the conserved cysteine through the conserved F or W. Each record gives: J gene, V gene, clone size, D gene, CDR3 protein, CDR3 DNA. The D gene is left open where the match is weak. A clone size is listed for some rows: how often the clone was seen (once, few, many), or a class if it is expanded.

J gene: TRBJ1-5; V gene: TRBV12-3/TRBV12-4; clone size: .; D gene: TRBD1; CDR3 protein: CASRYRQGLNQPQHF; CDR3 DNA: TGTGCCAGCAGATACCGACAGGGCCTCAATCAGCCCCAGCATTTT
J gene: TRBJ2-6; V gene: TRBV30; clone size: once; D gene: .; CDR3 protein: CAWLGTNSGANVLTF; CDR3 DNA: TGTGCCTGGTTAGGGACGAACTCTGGGGCCAACGTCCTGACTTTC
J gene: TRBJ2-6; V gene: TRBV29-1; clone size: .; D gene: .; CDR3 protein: CSVADQTGANVLTF; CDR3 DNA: TGCAGCGTAGCCGACCAGACAGGGGCCAACGTCCTGACTTTC
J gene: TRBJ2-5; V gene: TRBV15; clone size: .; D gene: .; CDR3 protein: CATSRAQGQETQYF; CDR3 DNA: TGTGCCACCAGCAGAGCCCAGGGCCAAGAGACCCAGTACTTC
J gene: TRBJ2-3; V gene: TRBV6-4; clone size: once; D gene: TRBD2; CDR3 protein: CASSDGASSGRARYF; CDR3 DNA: TGTGCCAGCAGTGATGGGGCCTCTAGCGGGAGGGCCAGGTATTTT
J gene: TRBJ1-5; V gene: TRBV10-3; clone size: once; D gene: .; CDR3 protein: CAISDENQPQHF; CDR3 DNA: TGTGCCATCAGTGACGAGAATCAGCCCCAGCATTTT
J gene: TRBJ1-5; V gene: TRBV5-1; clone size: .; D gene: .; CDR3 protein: CASRDIGQPQHF; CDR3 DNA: TGCGCCAGCAGGGACATTGGCCAGCCCCAGCATTTT
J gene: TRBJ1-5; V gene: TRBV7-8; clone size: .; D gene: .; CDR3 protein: CASSLATGLGQPQHF; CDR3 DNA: TGTGCCAGCAGCTTAGCTACAGGGTTGGGTCAGCCCCAGCATTTT
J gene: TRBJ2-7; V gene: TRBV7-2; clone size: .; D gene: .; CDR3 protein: CASSLGGRAYYEQYF; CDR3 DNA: TGTGCCAGCAGCTTAGGTGGCAGGGCCTATTACGAGCAGTACTTC
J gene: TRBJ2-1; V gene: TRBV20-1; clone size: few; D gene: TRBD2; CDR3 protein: CSARTSGYNEQFF; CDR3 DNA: TGCAGTGCTAGGACTAGCGGCTACAATGAGCAGTTCTTC
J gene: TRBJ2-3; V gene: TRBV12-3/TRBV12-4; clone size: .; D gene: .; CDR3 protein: CASSLGTTLTDTQYF; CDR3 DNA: TGTGCCAGCAGTTTAGGTACTACCCTCACAGATACGCAGTATTTT
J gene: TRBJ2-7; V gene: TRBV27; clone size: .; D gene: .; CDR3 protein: CASSPSISYEQYF; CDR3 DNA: TGTGCCAGCAGTCCCTCGATTTCCTACGAGCAGTACTTC
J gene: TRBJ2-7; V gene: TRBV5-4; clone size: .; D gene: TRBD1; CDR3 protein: CASSRTTGGAYEQYF; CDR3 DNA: TGTGCCAGCAGCCGGACGACAGGGGGGGCCTACGAGCAGTACTTC
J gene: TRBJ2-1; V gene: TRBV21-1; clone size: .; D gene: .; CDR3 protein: CASSKRGGEQFF; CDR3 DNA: TGTGCCAGCAGCAAACGCGGAGGTGAGCAGTTCTTC
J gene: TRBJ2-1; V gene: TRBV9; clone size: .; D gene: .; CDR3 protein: CASSPQQDFYNEQFF; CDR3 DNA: TGTGCCAGCAGCCCCCAGCAGGACTTCTACAATGAGCAGTTCTTC
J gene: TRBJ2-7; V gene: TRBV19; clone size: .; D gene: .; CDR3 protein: CASSIMDSYEQYF; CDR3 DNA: TGTGCCAGTAGTATAATGGACAGCTACGAGCAGTACTTT
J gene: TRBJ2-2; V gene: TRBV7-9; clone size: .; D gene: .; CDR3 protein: CASSPHGRAGELFF; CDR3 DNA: TGTGCCAGCAGCCCCCATGGACGAGCCGGGGAGCTGTTTTTT
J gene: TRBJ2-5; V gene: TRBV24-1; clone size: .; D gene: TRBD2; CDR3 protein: CATSDSGLAGERETQYF; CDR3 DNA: TGTGCCACCAGTGATTCAGGACTAGCGGGAGAGAGAGAGACCCAGTACTTC
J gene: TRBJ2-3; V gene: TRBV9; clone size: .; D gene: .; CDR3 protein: CASSVKSGSDTQYF; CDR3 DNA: TGTGCCAGCAGCGTAAAATCGGGTTCAGATACGCAGTATTTT
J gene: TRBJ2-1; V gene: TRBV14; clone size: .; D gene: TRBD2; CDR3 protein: CASSRGSGREGLKDEQFF; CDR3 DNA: TGTGCCAGCAGCCGAGGGAGCGGGCGGGAGGGCCTAAAAGATGAGCAGTTCTTC
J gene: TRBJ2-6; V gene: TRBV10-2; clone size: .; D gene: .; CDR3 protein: CASSESPVVGASGANVLTF; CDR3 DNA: TGCGCCAGCAGTGAGTCTCCAGTGGTGGGGGCTTCTGGGGCCAACGTCCTGACTTTC
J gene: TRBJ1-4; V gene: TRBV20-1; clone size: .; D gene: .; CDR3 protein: CSAREPPNEKLFF; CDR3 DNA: TGCAGTGCTAGAGAACCCCCTAATGAAAAACTGTTTTTT
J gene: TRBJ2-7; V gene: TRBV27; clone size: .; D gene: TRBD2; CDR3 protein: CASRRVRDYLSYEQYF; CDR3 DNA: TGTGCCAGCAGAAGGGTCCGGGACTACCTCTCCTACGAGCAGTACTTC
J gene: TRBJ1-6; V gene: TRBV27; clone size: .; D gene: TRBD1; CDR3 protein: CASKMGQRNSPLHF; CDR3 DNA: TGTGCCAGCAAGATGGGACAGAGAAATTCACCCCTCCACTTT
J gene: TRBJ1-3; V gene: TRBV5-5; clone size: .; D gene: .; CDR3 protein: CASSPMGEPAVYF; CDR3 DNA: TGTGCCAGCAGCCCAATGGGGGAGCCCGCCGTATATTTT
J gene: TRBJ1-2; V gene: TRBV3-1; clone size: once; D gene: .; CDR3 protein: CASSRTDLPNYGYTF; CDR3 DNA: TGTGCCAGCAGCCGGACAGACCTTCCTAACTATGGCTACACCTTC
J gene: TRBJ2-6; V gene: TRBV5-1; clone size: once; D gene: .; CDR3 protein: CASSLREFGANVLTF; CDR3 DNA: TGCGCCAGCAGCCTACGGGAGTTTGGGGCCAACGTCCTGACTTTC
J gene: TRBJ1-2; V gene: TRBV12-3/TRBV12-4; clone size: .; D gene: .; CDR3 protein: CASTPGPTNYGYTF; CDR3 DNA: TGTGCCAGCACCCCGGGACCGACGAACTATGGCTACACCTTC
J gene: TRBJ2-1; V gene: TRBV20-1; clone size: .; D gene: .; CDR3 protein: CSASPTGVAEYNEQFF; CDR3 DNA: TGCAGTGCTAGCCCGACCGGGGTAGCGGAGTACAATGAGCAGTTCTTC
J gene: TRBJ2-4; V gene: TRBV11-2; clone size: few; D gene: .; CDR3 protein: CASSPRPGLAKNIQYF; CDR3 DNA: TGTGCCAGCAGCCCTCGACCGGGACTAGCCAAAAACATTCAGTACTTC
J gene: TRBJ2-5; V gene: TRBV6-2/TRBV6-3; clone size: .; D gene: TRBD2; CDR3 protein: CASSYLTGGGETQYF; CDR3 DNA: TGTGCCAGCAGTTATCTAACGGGAGGCGGGGAGACCCAGTACTTC
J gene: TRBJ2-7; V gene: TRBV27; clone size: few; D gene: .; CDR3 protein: CASSLSRIYEQYF; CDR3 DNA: TGTGCCAGCAGTTTATCGCGTATTTACGAGCAGTACTTC
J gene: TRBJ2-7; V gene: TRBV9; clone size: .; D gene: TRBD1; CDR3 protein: CASSPRSMDRKGEQYF; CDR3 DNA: TGTGCCAGCAGCCCCCGTAGTATGGACAGGAAGGGCGAGCAGTACTTC
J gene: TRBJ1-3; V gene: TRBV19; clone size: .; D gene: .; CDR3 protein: CASSNPGSTYSGNTIYF; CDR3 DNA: TGTGCCAGTAGCAACCCGGGCAGCACCTACTCTGGAAACACCATATATTTT
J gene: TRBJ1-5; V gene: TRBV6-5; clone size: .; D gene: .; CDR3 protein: CASSSVGSNQPQHF; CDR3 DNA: TGTGCCAGCAGTTCTGTCGGTAGCAATCAGCCCCAGCATTTT
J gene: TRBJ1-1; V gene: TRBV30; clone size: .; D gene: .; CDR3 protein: CAWEGAFF; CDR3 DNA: TGTGCCTGGGAGGGAGCTTTCTTT
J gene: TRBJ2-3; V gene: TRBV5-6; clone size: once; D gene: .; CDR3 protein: CASSWGRGGTDTQYF; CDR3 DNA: TGTGCCAGCAGCTGGGGCAGGGGAGGCACAGATACGCAGTATTTT
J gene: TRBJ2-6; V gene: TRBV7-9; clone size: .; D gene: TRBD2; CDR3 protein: CASSSPGGISGANVLTF; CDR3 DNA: TGTGCCAGCAGCTCACCGGGGGGAATCTCTGGGGCCAACGTCCTGACTTTC
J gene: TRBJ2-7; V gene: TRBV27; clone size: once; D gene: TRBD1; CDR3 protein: CASGAVGQGSGEQYF; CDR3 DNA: TGTGCCAGCGGGGCGGTGGGACAGGGGTCCGGCGAGCAGTACTTC
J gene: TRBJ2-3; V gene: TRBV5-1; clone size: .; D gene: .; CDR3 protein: CASSLDQGGDTQYF; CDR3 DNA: TGCGCCAGCAGCTTGGACCAGGGGGGAGATACGCAGTATTTT
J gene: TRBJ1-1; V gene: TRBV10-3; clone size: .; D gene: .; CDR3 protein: CAIRSGYRGEAFF; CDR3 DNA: TGTGCCATCAGATCGGGATACCGGGGTGAAGCTTTCTTT
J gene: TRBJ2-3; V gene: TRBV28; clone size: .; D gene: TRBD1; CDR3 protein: CASRAGQARTDTQYF; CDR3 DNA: TGTGCCAGCAGGGCGGGACAGGCGCGCACAGATACGCAGTATTTT
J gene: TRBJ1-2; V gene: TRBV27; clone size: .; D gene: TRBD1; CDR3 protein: CAGSLDRAHGYTF; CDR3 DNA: TGTGCCGGCAGTTTGGACAGGGCCCATGGCTACACCTTC
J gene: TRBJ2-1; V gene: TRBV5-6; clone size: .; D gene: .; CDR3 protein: CASSLRRQGTNLYNEQFF; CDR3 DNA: TGTGCCAGCAGCTTGCGTCGCCAGGGGACTAACCTTTACAATGAGCAGTTCTTC
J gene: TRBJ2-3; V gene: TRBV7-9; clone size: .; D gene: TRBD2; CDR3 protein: CASSPRSGRVDTQYF; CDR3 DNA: TGTGCCAGCAGCCCGCGAAGCGGGAGGGTAGATACGCAGTATTTT
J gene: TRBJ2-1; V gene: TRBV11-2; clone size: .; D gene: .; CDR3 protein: CASRMEVRANEQFF; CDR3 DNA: TGTGCCAGCAGGATGGAGGTCCGGGCCAATGAGCAGTTCTTC
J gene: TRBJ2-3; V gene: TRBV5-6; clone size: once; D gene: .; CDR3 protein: CASSLPEFAQYF; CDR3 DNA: TGTGCCAGCAGCTTGCCGGAATTCGCGCAGTATTTT
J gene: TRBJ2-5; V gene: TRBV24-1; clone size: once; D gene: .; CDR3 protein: CATSDFMEGRETQYF; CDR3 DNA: TGTGCCACCAGTGATTTTATGGAGGGCAGAGAGACCCAGTACTTC
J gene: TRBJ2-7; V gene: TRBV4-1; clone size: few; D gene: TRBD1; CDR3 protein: CASSQDQGTGLYEQYF; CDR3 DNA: TGCGCCAGCAGCCAAGATCAGGGGACAGGGCTCTACGAGCAGTACTTC
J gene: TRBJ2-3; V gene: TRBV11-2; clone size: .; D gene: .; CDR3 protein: CASSLATGTDTQYF; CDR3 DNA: TGTGCCAGCAGCTTAGCCACGGGCACAGATACGCAGTATTTT
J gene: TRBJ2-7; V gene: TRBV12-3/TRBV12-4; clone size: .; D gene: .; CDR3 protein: CASSLGPPQYF; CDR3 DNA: TGTGCCAGCAGTTTAGGGCCTCCCCAGTACTTC
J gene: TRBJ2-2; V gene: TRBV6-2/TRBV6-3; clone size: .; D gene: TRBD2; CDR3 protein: CASSSSGGPGELFF; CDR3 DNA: TGTGCCAGCAGTTCCTCGGGGGGGCCCGGGGAGCTGTTTTTT
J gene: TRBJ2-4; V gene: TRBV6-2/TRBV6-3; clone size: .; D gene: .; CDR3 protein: CASSRDLAKNIQYF; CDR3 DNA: TGTGCCAGCAGCCGAGACCTAGCCAAAAACATTCAGTACTTC
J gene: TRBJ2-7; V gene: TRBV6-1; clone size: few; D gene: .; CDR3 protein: CASKGGLSSYEQYF; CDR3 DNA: TGTGCCAGCAAAGGGGGTTTGAGCTCCTACGAGCAGTACTTC
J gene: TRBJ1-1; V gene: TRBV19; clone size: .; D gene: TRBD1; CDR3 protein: CASSIMALDREIEAFF; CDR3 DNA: TGTGCCAGTAGTATAATGGCACTGGACAGGGAAATTGAAGCTTTCTTT
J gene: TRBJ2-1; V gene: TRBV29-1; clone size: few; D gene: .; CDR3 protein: CSGRHYEQFF; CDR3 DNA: TGCAGCGGCCGACACTATGAGCAGTTCTTC
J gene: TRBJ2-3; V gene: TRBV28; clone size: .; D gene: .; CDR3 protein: CASRMTGGNSDTQYF; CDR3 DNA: TGTGCCAGCAGAATGACAGGAGGAAATTCCGATACGCAGTATTTT
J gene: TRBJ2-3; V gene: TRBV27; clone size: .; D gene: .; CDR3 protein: CASSLSNGPDTQYF; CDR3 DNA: TGTGCCAGCAGTTTATCCAACGGGCCAGATACGCAGTATTTT
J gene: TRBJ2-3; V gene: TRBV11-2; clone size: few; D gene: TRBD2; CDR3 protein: CASSFTQRPSGTARTSTDTQYF; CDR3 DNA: TGTGCCAGCAGCTTCACCCAAAGACCTAGCGGGACGGCACGCACTAGCACAGATACGCAGTATTTT